Shown below are 13 T cell receptor beta chains from a single sample sequenced in a study of chemoradiotherapy in HPV16-positive cancers. Clones were read by immunoSEQ multiplex PCR, and TCRdb kept only the in-frame ones, dropping some. The sample lists roughly 14,000 clones, roughly 93% seen once, with around 2.8% in the top ten. The sequencing here drew on blood, taken from a patient who underwent chemoradiotherapy. The origin of the receptors is a human donor with HPV-associated anogenital cancer.

The chain uses TRBV28 and TRBJ1-2; the D is unclear. Trimming took 0 bases from V and 7 from J, leaving 3 bases between them. Germline CDR1 reads MDHEN; CDR2 reads SYDVKM. The CDR3 contains 11 residues. The CDR3 nucleotides read TGTGCCAGCAGTTTATGGAGTGGCTACACCTTC. Its protein is CASSLWSGYTF.

The chain has TRBV2 and TRBJ1-6; D call uncertain. CDR3 length: 13 amino acids. Trimming cost V 3 bases and J 7 bases, with 7 bases left between them. Germline CDR1 and CDR2: SNHLY and FYNNEI. The CDR3: CASSEVANSPLHF. The CDR3 nucleotides read TGTGCCAGCAGTGAGGTGGCGAATTCACCCCTCCACTTT.

The CDR3 sequence: CASSPAGPYYGYTF. In nucleotides, the CDR3 is TGTGCCAGCAGCCCCGCGGGACCCTACTATGGCTACACCTTC. The rearrangement uses TRBV7-9 and TRBJ1-2, with D perhaps TRBD1 (5 bases). Germline V gene lookup returns CDR1 SEHNR and CDR2 FQNEAQ (reference sequence). The V end lost 5 bases, the J end lost 3 bases, and 13 bases lay between the germline ends. CDR3 length: 14 amino acids.

The chain joins TRBV7-2 to TRBJ1-2; D is uncertain. CDR1 SGHTA and CDR2 FQGNSA come from the germline V gene. V lost 1 base, J lost 4 bases, and 4 bases lay in between. This CDR3 has 12 residues. As DNA, the CDR3 is TGTGCCAGCAGCTTAGGGGGCTATGGCTACACCTTC. Residues: CASSLGGYGYTF.

In DNA, the CDR3 is TGTGCCAGTAGTATCACTTCTAGCGGGGGGGCCTATGAGCAGTTCTTC. Translating it yields CASSITSSGGAYEQFF. The chain employs TRBV19 and TRBJ2-1, with TRBD2 identical over 12 bases. Per the germline V gene, CDR1 is LNHDA and CDR2 is SQIVND (reference sequence). The trim removed 3 bases at V and 8 bases at J, leaving 8 bases unmatched. The CDR3 totals 16 residues.

The chain couples TRBV9 to TRBJ1-1; the D is unclear. Germline V gives CDR1 SGDLS, CDR2 YYNGEE. The CDR3 covers 14 residues. Trimming took 4 bases from V and 8 from J, leaving 18 bases between them. The CDR3 loop reads CASSHPAGPSEAFF. In DNA form, the CDR3 reads TGTGCCAGCAGCCACCCTGCGGGCCCCTCGGAAGCTTTCTTT.

The rearrangement links TRBV30 to TRBJ1-4, with D possibly TRBD1 on 5 matching bases. V was shortened by 0 bases and J by 7 bases, with 12 bases between the two germline ends. The CDR3 is 14 amino acids. Germline CDR1 reads GTSNPN; CDR2 reads SVGIG (reference sequence). CDR3 sequence reads: CAWSVRSGPEKLFF. CDR3 sequence (DNA): TGTGCCTGGAGTGTAAGATCGGGACCTGAAAAACTGTTTTTT.

The count of this clone is one. The gene calls are TRBV4-2 and TRBJ2-1, with D uncertain. V lost 0 bases and J 7 bases, leaving 13 bases between the germline ends. The CDR3 is 15 amino acids. CDR1 LGHNA and CDR2 YNFKEQ come from the germline V gene. The CDR3 DNA is TGTGCCAGCAGCCAAGATCCCGGACCCACGAATGAGCAGTTCTTC. Its protein product is CASSQDPGPTNEQFF.

CDR3 amino acids: CASTGLAGAIKQYF. CDR3 DNA: TGTGCCAGCACAGGACTAGCGGGGGCCATCAAGCAGTATTTT. The chain combines TRBV7-8 with TRBJ2-3, with 13 nucleotides matching TRBD2. CDR3 length equals 14 residues. Germline V gene lookup returns CDR1 SGHVS and CDR2 FQNEAQ. Unmatched junction bases numbered 9, after V lost 7 bases and J lost 11 bases.

The V call is TRBV14, the J call TRBJ1-1; TRBD1 might be the D (5 bases). With 4 bases removed from V and 4 bases from J, the gap between germline ends came to 13 bases. Germline CDR1 SGHDN, CDR2 FVKESK. The CDR3 totals 14 residues. The CDR3 region is CASSLDSASTEAFF. The DNA of the CDR3 is TGTGCCAGCAGCCTAGACAGTGCCTCCACTGAAGCTTTCTTT.

The chain combines TRBV5-1 with TRBJ1-2; TRBD1 agrees at 10 bases. Germline values: CDR1 SGHRS, CDR2 YFSETQ. The CDR3 loop spans 13 amino acids. J gave up 9 bases and V 1 base, and 3 bases lay outside the gene matches. CDR3 coding DNA: TGCGCCAGCAGCTTGCGGACAGGGGGTCGCTACACCTTC. Its protein is CASSLRTGGRYTF.

This chain uses TRBV7-9 with TRBJ1-4; 7 positions agree with TRBD1. Looked up from germline, CDR1 is SEHNR and CDR2 is FQNEAQ (reference sequence). The V gene end was trimmed by 5 bases and the J gene end by 8 bases; junction bases not matched to a gene: 8. This CDR3 has 14 amino acids. CDR3 amino acids: CASSTTGVLEKLFF. In nucleotides, the CDR3 is TGTGCCAGCAGCACTACAGGGGTTTTGGAAAAACTGTTTTTT. Variable domain in full (rest from reference TRBV7-9 and TRBJ1-4): DTGVSQNPRHKITKRGQNVTFRCDPISEHNRLYWYRQTLGQGPEFLTYFQNEAQLEKSRLLSDRFSAERPKGSFSTLEIQRTEQGDSAMYLCASSTTGVLEKLFFGSGTQLSVL.

This rearrangement joins TRBV7-2 to TRBJ2-3; maybe TRBD1 (6 bases). V lost 5 bases to trimming and J lost 7 bases, with 19 bases between them. The CDR3 length is 15 residues. Germline assignment: CDR1 SGHTA and CDR2 FQGNSA. The CDR3 sequence: CASSPPAVQGNTQYF. CDR3 coding DNA: TGTGCCAGCAGCCCCCCGGCGGTACAGGGAAATACGCAGTATTTT.